These 7 T cell receptor beta chains came from one sample sequenced in a study of CXCR3-negative and CXCR3-positive naive CD8 T cells. Notes on the study in general: CXCR3-negative naive cells had less hydrophobic TRB CDR3s than did CXCR3-positive naive cells.

Their target antigens are unknown. Through 5' RACE with UMI labels, the TRB cDNA libraries were prepared. For each CDR3 protein, TCRdb gives one entry from its re-call of the 5' RACE reads, without DNA. Its clone listing holds some 64,000 distinct CDR3 sequences. The sequencing input was naive CXCR3+ CD8+ T cells from blood. The subset was: CD45RO-CCR7+CD27+CD95- naive CD8+ T cells expressing CXCR3 (TNR3+). The receptors here all came from a human donor in good health. Some clones in this sample may be carry-over from other donors' samples.

The rearrangement links TRBV19 to TRBJ2-2; the TCRdb D gene call, TRBD2, has no DNA to confirm it. The CDR3 consists of 15 residues. Germline values: CDR1 LNHDA, CDR2 SQIVND (reference sequence). CDR3 in amino acids: CATKAGDYLRGELFF.

The chain combines TRBV12-3 or TRBV12-4 with TRBJ2-1; as DNA is missing, the TRBD1 call by TCRdb cannot be tested. CDR3 size: 17 residues. The CDR3 sequence: CASSLRRGSFTYNEQFF.

This chain links TRBV15 with TRBJ2-1; TCRdb calls TRBD1, which cannot be checked without DNA. Germline loops: CDR1 LNHNV, CDR2 YYDKDF (reference sequence). The CDR3 is 15 residues long. CDR3 sequence: CATSSEGGTPYEQFF.

This chain joins TRBV5-1 and TRBJ2-7; TCRdb's D call, TRBD1, is unchecked because there is no DNA. In germline, CDR1 is SGHRS, CDR2 YFSETQ. The CDR3 is 15 amino acids. The CDR3 sequence: CASSLGLGGTYEQYF.

The V and J genes are TRBV29-1 and TRBJ1-2; TCRdb returns TRBD1, unconfirmable since there is no DNA. Germline V gene lookup returns CDR1 SQVTM and CDR2 ANQGSEA. The CDR3 is made up of 13 amino acids. The CDR3 is CSVLGQGGYGYTF.

The chain combines TRBV9 with TRBJ1-1. The CDR3 spans 13 residues. The germline V gene encodes CDR1 SGDLS and CDR2 YYNGEE. CDR3 loop: CASSVVAVSEAFF. Drawing the rest from reference TRBV9 and TRBJ1-1, the complete variable domain is DSGVTQTPKHLITATGQRVTLRCSPRSGDLSVYWYQQSLDQGLQFLIQYYNGEERAKGNILERFSAQQFPDLHSELNLSSLELGDSALYFCASSVVAVSEAFFGQGTRLTVV.

J is TRBJ1-2 and V is TRBV14. The CDR3 consists of 13 residues. Germline V gene data show CDR1 as SGHDN and CDR2 as FVKESK. CDR3: CASSQEGTYGYTF.